The clone carrying this T cell receptor beta chain was detected a few times. The antigen is not known. Trimming pared 6 bases from V and 1 base from J, leaving 12 bases between. There are 14 residues in the CDR3. Germline V gene sequence: CDR1 MNHEY, CDR2 SMNVEV (reference sequence). These data originate in a study of T-cell memory formation after mild COVID-19. TCR alpha and TCR beta cDNA libraries carrying sample barcodes and UMIs were produced by 5'RACE using constant-segment primers. TCRdb re-called the 5' RACE reads with MiXCR, one entry per CDR3 protein. The sample includes about 340,000 distinct CDR3 sequences, approximately 15% seen only once; the top ten take 22%. The study's findings and limits: The finding that pre-infection memory included some responding clones suggested that cross-reactive memory joined. The CD4+ clones that contracted clustered mainly within CM and EM, and the CD8+ clones concentrated in EMRA.

This clonotype was sampled from a man younger than 35 who had mild COVID-19 (a few samples of this study predate the infection). Cell type and time point are not known. The V call is TRBV27, the J call TRBJ2-5; no clear D. The sequencing sample was made of PBMCs or a T cell subset sorted from them (not recorded which). The CDR3 DNA reads TGTGCCAGCAGAATGGGCCCCCTCCAAGAGACCCAGTACTTC. Its translation is CASRMGPLQETQYF.